The 22 T cell receptor beta chains presented below share a single source sample, sequenced in a study of blood T cell repertoires in COVID-19. Sequencing used immunoSEQ multiplex PCR; TCRdb keeps in-frame clones, though not all of them. This sample carries tens of thousands of clones, more than 75% of them seen once, and the ten largest clones take 6.6%. The sequenced sample was peripheral blood. All receptors derive from a man aged 55 to 70 with acute or convalescent COVID-19.

This clone has a single count. The chain is built from TRBV2 and TRBJ1-6; maybe TRBD1 (6 bases). V was trimmed by 5 bases and J by 3 bases, leaving 11 bases between them. Germline V CDR1 and CDR2: SNHLY, FYNNEI. CDR3 length equals 15 residues. CDR3 in amino acids: CASSFDRSYNSPLHF. CDR3 DNA: TGTGCCAGCAGTTTTGACAGGAGCTATAATTCACCCCTCCACTTT.

This sequence joins TRBV2 and TRBJ2-3; 9 positions agree with TRBD2. The CDR3 is 15 amino acids. Germline assignment: CDR1 SNHLY and CDR2 FYNNEI. V was clipped by 7 bases and J by 4 bases; unmatched bases: 9. Here the CDR3 reads CASTLAGAFPDTQYF. For the CDR3, the DNA is TGTGCCAGCACCTTAGCGGGGGCCTTTCCAGATACGCAGTATTTT.

The chain carries TRBV15 and TRBJ2-3; 10 nucleotides agree with TRBD2. J gave up 4 bases and V 4 bases, and 11 bases lay outside the gene matches. The CDR3 contains 17 residues. CDR1 LNHNV and CDR2 YYDKDF come from the germline V gene (reference sequence). The CDR3 here is CATSKTTSGAGSDTQYF. The CDR3 DNA sequence: TGTGCCACCAGCAAAACTACTAGCGGGGCTGGGTCAGATACGCAGTATTTT.

This clone was counted a single time. The gene calls are TRBV30 and TRBJ2-5, with TRBD2 matching over 8 bases. Germline V gene sequence: CDR1 GTSNPN, CDR2 SVGIG (reference sequence). The junction had 4 bases not matched to a gene; V was cut back by 2 bases and J by 2 bases. The CDR3 has 14 residues. DNA of the CDR3: TGTGCCTGGAGTTTGATAGCGGGGCAAGAGACCCAGTACTTC. Its protein is CAWSLIAGQETQYF.

The chain has TRBV28 and TRBJ2-1, with TRBD1 identical over 11 bases. Germline CDR1 and CDR2: MDHEN and SYDVKM. CDR3 size: 15 residues. V lost 6 bases and J lost 7; bases outside the gene matches: 8. The CDR3: CASRRGTGGSNEQFF. The CDR3 nucleotides are TGTGCCAGCAGACGCGGGACAGGGGGATCAAATGAGCAGTTCTTC.

The J gene is TRBJ1-1, the V gene TRBV29-1, with D maybe TRBD1 (6 bases). The CDR3 extends over 14 amino acids. Trimming left V 5 bases short and J 0 bases short, with 13 bases between. From germline, CDR1 is SQVTM and CDR2 ANQGSEA. The CDR3 DNA is TGCAGCGTTCGGCGAGGGGGGGTGAACACTGAAGCTTTCTTT. Encoded protein: CSVRRGGVNTEAFF.

V and J are TRBV12-5 and TRBJ1-5; D is perhaps TRBD1 (5 bases). There are 14 residues in the CDR3. From germline, CDR1 is LGHNT and CDR2 FRNRAP. V was shortened by 3 bases and J by 4 bases, with 10 bases between the two germline ends. CDR3 amino acids: CASGFGGFNQPQHF. Written as DNA, the CDR3 is TGTGCTAGTGGTTTCGGGGGGTTTAATCAGCCCCAGCATTTT.

V usage is TRBV5-6 and J usage is TRBJ2-3; D unresolved. Trimming stripped 1 base from V and 5 bases from J, with 5 bases between. The V gene's germline CDR1 is SGHDT and CDR2 YYEEEE. The length of the CDR3 is 12 residues. CDR3 sequence (DNA): TGTGCCAGCAGCTTGCGGGTAGATACGCAGTATTTT. This gives the protein CASSLRVDTQYF.

V usage is TRBV7-2 and J usage is TRBJ1-2, with 11 bases lining up with TRBD1. Germline CDR1 and CDR2: SGHTA and FQGNSA. V trimming: 5 bases; J trimming: 0 bases; junction bases outside the gene matches: 8. The CDR3 consists of 17 residues. The CDR3 is CASSTRTGGQANYGYTF. The CDR3 DNA is TGTGCCAGCAGCACTCGGACAGGGGGCCAGGCTAACTATGGCTACACCTTC.

V and J are TRBV7-2 and TRBJ2-5; D may be TRBD2 (5 bases). This CDR3 has 12 amino acids. V was pared by 5 bases and J by 5 bases, with 9 bases between. Germline-derived CDR1 and CDR2 are SGHTA and FQGNSA. The CDR3 DNA reads TGTGCCAGCAGCCTCCGAGGGGAGACCCAGTACTTC. Translated: CASSLRGETQYF. Variable domain in full (rest from reference TRBV7-2 and TRBJ2-5): GAGVSQSPSNKVTEKGKDVELRCDPISGHTALYWYRQSLGQGLEFLIYFQGNSAPDKSGLPSDRFSAERTGGSVSTLTIQRTQQEDSAVYLCASSLRGETQYFGPGTRLLVL.

This clone was seen more than once but under ten times. The chain carries TRBV6-6 and TRBJ2-7; the match to TRBD2 covers 7 bases. The J segment lost 3 bases and the V segment lost 2 bases, leaving 7 bases of the junction unmatched. Looked up from germline, CDR1 is MNHNY and CDR2 is SVGAGI (reference sequence). This CDR3 region has 15 residues. The CDR3 DNA follows: TGTGCCAGCAGTTACGGATCTGGGAGGGGCTACGAGCAGTACTTC. This codes for CASSYGSGRGYEQYF.

This rearrangement joins TRBV4-3 to TRBJ2-3, with TRBD1 identical over 8 bases. The CDR3 is 15 residues long. J was trimmed by 0 bases and V by 1 base; bases with no gene match: 0. Germline-derived CDR1 and CDR2 are LGHNA and YSLEER. The CDR3 region has the DNA TGCGCCAGCAGCCAAGGGACAGGGAGCACAGATACGCAGTATTTT. Its protein is CASSQGTGSTDTQYF.

The chain combines TRBV19 with TRBJ1-2; 7 bases align to TRBD1. The length of the CDR3 is 13 residues. J was trimmed by 4 bases and V by 4 bases; bases with no gene match: 3. Germline V CDR1 and CDR2: LNHDA, SQIVND (reference sequence). CDR3 sequence: CASSRDSLYGYTF. The CDR3, as DNA: TGTGCCAGTAGTAGGGACAGCCTCTATGGCTACACCTTC.

This clone was seen a few times. Here the CDR3 DNA reads TGCGCCAGCAGTCTCCGGGACAGGGGACCCTACGAGCAGTACTTC. It yields the protein CASSLRDRGPYEQYF. This sequence joins TRBV23-1 and TRBJ2-7; 10 bases fit TRBD1. TRBV23-1 is known as an ORF, though its function is uncertain. The J segment lost 2 bases and the V segment lost 4 bases, leaving 5 bases of the junction unmatched. The CDR3 loop spans 15 amino acids.

This clone has only a few counts. This chain links TRBV4-3 with TRBJ2-7, with 7 bases lining up with TRBD2. V gave up 1 base and J gave up 7 bases; unmatched junction bases: 13. The CDR3 is made up of 16 amino acids. Germline V CDR1 and CDR2: LGHNA, YSLEER. The CDR3 DNA follows: TGCGCCAGCAGCCAAGGTTTTCGAGCGGGGAGTGTGGAGCAGTACTTC. It yields the protein CASSQGFRAGSVEQYF.

The chain uses TRBV6-2 or TRBV6-3 and TRBJ2-1, with D uncertain. Trimming took 2 bases from V and 4 from J, leaving 12 bases between them. The CDR3 is 15 residues long. The V gene's germline CDR1 is MNHEY and CDR2 SVGEGT. The chain's CDR3 is CASSYLPGSYNEQFF. CDR3 in DNA: TGTGCCAGCAGTTACCTGCCAGGATCATACAATGAGCAGTTCTTC.

The gene calls are TRBV19 and TRBJ1-5; D may be TRBD1 (6 bases). Germline-derived CDR1 and CDR2 are LNHDA and SQIVND (reference sequence). With 4 bases removed from V and 3 bases from J, the gap between germline ends came to 13 bases. The CDR3 is 15 amino acids. As DNA, the CDR3 is TGTGCCAGTAGTACCAAACAGGGAATCAATCAGCCCCAGCATTTT. It specifies CASSTKQGINQPQHF.

The chain uses TRBV15 and TRBJ1-2; the D is unclear. This CDR3 contains 16 residues. Trimming took off 0 bases at V and 0 bases at J, with 11 bases between the two ends. Germline V gives CDR1 LNHNV, CDR2 YYDKDF (reference sequence). Here the CDR3 reads CATSRDGTAANYGYTF. In DNA form, the CDR3 reads TGTGCCACCAGCAGAGATGGAACAGCAGCTAACTATGGCTACACCTTC. Together with reference TRBV15 and TRBJ1-2, the CDR3 gives the full variable domain: DAMVIQNPRYQVTQFGKPVTLSCSQTLNHNVMYWYQQKSSQAPKLLFHYYDKDFNNEADTPDNFQSRRPNTSFCFLDIRSPGLGDTAMYLCATSRDGTAANYGYTFGSGTRLTVV.

The gene calls are TRBV19 and TRBJ1-2; D not resolved. The CDR3 extends over 12 amino acids. V gave up 3 bases and J gave up 6 bases, with 8 bases separating them. In germline, CDR1 is LNHDA, CDR2 SQIVND (reference sequence). The CDR3 loop reads CASSMANNGYTF. CDR3 DNA sequence: TGTGCCAGTAGTATGGCAAACAATGGCTACACCTTC.

The chain carries TRBV6-2 or TRBV6-3 and TRBJ1-2, with D tentatively TRBD1 (5 bases). The CDR3 runs 16 residues. Deletions cut 4 bases from V and 5 bases from J, with 20 bases between. Germline CDR1 reads MNHEY; CDR2 reads SVGEGT. CDR3 sequence: CASSWGGSTAAYGYTF. The CDR3 coding sequence is TGTGCCAGCAGTTGGGGCGGCTCGACCGCCGCTTATGGCTACACCTTC.

The chain joins TRBV7-8 to TRBJ2-7, with TRBD2 matching over 7 bases. This CDR3 contains 16 residues. V shed 1 base, J shed 5 bases, and the junction held 11 bases outside the gene matches. CDR1 is SGHVS and CDR2 is FQNEAQ in the germline V gene. CDR3 region: CASSLGSGGGKNEQYF. CDR3 coding DNA: TGTGCCAGCAGCTTAGGATCGGGGGGAGGGAAAAACGAGCAGTACTTC.

The chain uses TRBV5-6 and TRBJ2-1; tentatively, D is TRBD2 (6 bases). This CDR3 contains 16 residues. V lost 2 bases and J 3 bases, leaving 15 bases between the germline ends. Germline lookup yields CDR1 SGHDT and CDR2 YYEEEE. The CDR3 nucleotides are TGTGCCAGCAGCTTTTGGGAGGACTACCTCTACAATGAGCAGTTCTTC. The encoded protein is CASSFWEDYLYNEQFF.